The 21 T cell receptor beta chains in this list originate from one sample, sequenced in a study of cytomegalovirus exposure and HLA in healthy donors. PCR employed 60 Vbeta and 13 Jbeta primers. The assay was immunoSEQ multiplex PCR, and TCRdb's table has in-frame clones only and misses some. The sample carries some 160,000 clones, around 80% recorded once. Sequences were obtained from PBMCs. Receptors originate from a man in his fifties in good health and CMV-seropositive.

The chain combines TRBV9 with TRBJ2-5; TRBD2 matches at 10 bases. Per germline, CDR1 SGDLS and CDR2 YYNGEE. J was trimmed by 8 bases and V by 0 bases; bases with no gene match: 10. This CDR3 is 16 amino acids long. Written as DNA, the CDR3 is TGTGCCAGCAGCGTAGGGACTAGCGGAGTCCCGGGAACCCAGTACTTC. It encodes CASSVGTSGVPGTQYF.

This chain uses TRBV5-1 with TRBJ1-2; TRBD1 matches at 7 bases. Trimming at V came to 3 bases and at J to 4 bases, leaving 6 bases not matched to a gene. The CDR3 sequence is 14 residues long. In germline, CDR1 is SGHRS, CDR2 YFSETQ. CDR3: CASSSQGPSYGYTF. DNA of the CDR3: TGCGCCAGCAGCTCACAGGGGCCGAGCTATGGCTACACCTTC.

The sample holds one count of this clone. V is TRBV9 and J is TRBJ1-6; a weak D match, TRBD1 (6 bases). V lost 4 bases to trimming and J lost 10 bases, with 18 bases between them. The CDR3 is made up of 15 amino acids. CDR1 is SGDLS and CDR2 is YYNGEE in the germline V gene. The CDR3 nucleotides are TGTGCCAGCAGCCCACATACAGGGATAAACTCACCCCTCCACTTT. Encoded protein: CASSPHTGINSPLHF.

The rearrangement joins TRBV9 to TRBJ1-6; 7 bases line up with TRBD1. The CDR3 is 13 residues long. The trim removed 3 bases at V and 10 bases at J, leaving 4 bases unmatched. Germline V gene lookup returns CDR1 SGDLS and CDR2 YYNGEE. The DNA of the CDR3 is TGTGCCAGCAGCGAGGGGACAGACTCACCCCTCCACTTT. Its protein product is CASSEGTDSPLHF.

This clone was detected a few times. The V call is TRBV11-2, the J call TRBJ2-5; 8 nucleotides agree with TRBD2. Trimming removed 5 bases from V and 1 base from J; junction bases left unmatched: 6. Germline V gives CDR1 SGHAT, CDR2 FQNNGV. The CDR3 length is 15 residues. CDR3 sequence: CASSPAGASQETQYF. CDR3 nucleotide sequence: TGTGCCAGCAGCCCAGCGGGAGCGAGCCAAGAGACCCAGTACTTC.

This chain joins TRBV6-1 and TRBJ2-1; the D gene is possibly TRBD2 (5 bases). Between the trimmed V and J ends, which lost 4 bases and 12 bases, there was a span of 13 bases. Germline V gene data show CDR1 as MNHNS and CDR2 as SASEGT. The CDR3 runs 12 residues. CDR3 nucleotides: TGTGCCAGCAGTGTCTCGCTAGCCTCGCAGTTCTTC. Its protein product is CASSVSLASQFF.

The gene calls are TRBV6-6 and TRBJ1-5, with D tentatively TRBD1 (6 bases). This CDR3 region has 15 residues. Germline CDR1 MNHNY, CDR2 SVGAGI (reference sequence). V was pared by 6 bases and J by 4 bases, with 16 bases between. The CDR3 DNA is TGTGCCAGCAGGGACAGTTCTTATTCTAATCAGCCCCAGCATTTT. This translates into CASRDSSYSNQPQHF.

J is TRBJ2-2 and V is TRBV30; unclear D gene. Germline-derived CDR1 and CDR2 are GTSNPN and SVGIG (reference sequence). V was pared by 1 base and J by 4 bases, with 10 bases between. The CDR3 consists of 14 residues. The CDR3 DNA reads TGTGCCTGGAGTGAACAGATTAGCACCGGGGAGCTGTTTTTT. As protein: CAWSEQISTGELFF.

The CDR3, as DNA: TGTGCCAGCAGTCCCCTGGGCAGGGAGGATGGCTACACCTTC. Protein product: CASSPLGREDGYTF. The rearrangement links TRBV6-5 to TRBJ1-2; TRBD1 is a possible D gene (5 bases). Trimming cost V 5 bases and J 6 bases, with 16 bases left between them. Germline V gives CDR1 MNHEY, CDR2 SVGAGI. The CDR3 covers 14 residues.

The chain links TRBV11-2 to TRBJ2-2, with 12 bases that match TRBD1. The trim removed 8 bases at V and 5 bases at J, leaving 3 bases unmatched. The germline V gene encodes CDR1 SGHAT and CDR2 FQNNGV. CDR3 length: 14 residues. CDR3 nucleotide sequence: TGTGCCAGCCAGGGACAGGGGGCTACCGGGGAGCTGTTTTTT. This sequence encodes CASQGQGATGELFF.

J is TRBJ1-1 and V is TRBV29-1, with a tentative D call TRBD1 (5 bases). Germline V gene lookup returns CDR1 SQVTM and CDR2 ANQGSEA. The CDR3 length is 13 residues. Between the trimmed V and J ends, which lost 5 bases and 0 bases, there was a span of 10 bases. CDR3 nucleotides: TGCAGCGTTAATTGGGGCTTGAACACTGAAGCTTTCTTT. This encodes CSVNWGLNTEAFF.

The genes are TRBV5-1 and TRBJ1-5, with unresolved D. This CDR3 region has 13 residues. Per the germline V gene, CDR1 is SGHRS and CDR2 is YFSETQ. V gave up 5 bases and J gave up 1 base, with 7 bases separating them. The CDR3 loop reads CASRAESNQPQHF. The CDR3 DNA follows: TGCGCCAGCAGGGCAGAAAGCAATCAGCCCCAGCATTTT.

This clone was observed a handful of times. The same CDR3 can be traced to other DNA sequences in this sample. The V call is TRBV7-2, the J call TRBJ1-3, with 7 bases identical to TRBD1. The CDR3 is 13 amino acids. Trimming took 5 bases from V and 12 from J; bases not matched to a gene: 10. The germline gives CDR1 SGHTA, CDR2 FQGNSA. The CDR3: CASSAPGTDGIYF. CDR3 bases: TGTGCCAGCAGCGCACCCGGGACAGATGGCATATATTTT. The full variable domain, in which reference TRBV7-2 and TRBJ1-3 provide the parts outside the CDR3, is GAGVSQSPSNKVTEKGKDVELRCDPISGHTALYWYRQSLGQGLEFLIYFQGNSAPDKSGLPSDRFSAERTGGSVSTLTIQRTQQEDSAVYLCASSAPGTDGIYFGEGSWLTVV.

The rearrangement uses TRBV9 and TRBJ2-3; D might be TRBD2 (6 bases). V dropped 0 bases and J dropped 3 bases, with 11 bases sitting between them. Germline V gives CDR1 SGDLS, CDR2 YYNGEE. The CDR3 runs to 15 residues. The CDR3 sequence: CASSVGGEGTDTQYF. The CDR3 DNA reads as TGTGCCAGCAGCGTAGGCGGGGAAGGGACAGATACGCAGTATTTT.

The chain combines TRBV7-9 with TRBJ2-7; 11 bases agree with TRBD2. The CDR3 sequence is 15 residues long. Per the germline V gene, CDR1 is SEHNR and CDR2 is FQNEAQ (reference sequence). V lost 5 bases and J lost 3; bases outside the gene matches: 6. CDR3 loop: CASSQGLAAFYEQYF. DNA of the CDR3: TGTGCCAGCAGCCAGGGACTAGCGGCCTTCTACGAGCAGTACTTC.

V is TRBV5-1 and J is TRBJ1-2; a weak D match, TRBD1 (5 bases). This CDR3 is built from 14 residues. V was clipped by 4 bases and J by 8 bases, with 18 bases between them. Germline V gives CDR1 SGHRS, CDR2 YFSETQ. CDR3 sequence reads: CASSMGLLGGGYTF. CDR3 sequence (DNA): TGCGCCAGCAGCATGGGACTGCTCGGCGGGGGCTACACCTTC.

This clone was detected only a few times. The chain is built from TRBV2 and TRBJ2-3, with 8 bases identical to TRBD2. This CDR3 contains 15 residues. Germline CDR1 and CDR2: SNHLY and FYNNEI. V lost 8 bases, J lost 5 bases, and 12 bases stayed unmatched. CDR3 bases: TGTGCCAGCGGGTTAAGCGGTCTAGCGGGAGATACGCAGTATTTT. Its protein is CASGLSGLAGDTQYF.

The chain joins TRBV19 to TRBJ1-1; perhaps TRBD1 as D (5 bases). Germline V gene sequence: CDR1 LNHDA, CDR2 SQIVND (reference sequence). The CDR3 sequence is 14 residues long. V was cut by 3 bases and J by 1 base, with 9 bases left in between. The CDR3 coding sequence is TGTGCCAGTAGTATGGCAGGGCAGAACACTGAAGCTTTCTTT. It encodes CASSMAGQNTEAFF. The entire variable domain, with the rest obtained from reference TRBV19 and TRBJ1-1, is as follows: DGGITQSPKYLFRKEGQNVTLSCEQNLNHDAMYWYRQDPGQGLRLIYYSQIVNDFQKGDIAEGYSVSREKKESFPLTVTSAQKNPTAFYLCASSMAGQNTEAFFGQGTRLTVV.

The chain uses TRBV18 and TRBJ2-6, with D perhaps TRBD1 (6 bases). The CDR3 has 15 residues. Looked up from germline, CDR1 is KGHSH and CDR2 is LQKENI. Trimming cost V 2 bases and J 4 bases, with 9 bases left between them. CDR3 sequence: CASSPIGTGANVLTF. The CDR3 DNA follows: TGTGCCAGCTCACCAATAGGGACAGGGGCCAACGTCCTGACTTTC.

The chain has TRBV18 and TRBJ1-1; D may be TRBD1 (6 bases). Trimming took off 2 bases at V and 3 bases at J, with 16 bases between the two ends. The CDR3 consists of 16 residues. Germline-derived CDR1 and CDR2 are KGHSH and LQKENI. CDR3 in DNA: TGTGCCAGCTCACCAAGAACAGGGATTTCAGACACTGAAGCTTTCTTT. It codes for CASSPRTGISDTEAFF.

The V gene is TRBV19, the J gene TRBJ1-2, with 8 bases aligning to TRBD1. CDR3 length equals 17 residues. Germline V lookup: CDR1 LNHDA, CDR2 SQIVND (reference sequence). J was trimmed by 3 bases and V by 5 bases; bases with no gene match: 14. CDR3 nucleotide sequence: TGTGCCAGTAGTCCTCATCGGACAGGGAGAGGCTACTATGGCTACACCTTC. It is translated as CASSPHRTGRGYYGYTF.